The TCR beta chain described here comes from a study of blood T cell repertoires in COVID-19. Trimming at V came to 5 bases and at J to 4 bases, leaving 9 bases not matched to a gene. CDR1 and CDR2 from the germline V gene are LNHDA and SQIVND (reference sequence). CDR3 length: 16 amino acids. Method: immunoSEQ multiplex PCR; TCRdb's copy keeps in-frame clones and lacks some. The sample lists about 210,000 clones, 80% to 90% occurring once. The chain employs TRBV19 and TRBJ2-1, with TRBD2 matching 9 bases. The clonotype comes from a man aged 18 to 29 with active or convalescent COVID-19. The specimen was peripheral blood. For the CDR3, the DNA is TGTGCCAGTAGTCGGGAACCGGGACTAGCATACAATGAGCAGTTCTTC. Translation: CASSREPGLAYNEQFF.